This T cell receptor (beta chain) was found in a study of naive and memory T cell subsets. Four PCR rounds used nested alpha and beta constant region primers plus the SP2 primer. For blood and skin samples, reverse transcription used TCR alpha and beta constant primers. TCRdb reanalysed the UMI-ligation and nested PCR reads using MiXCR and keeps one entry per CDR3 protein. The data hold about 26,000 distinct CDR3 sequences, with roughly 5.2% observed a single time. This clonotype was picked up a small number of times. CDR1 is SEHNR and CDR2 is FQNEAQ in the germline V gene (reference sequence). CDR3 length equals 17 residues. V trimming: 3 bases; J trimming: 1 base; junction bases outside the gene matches: 7. A UMI-containing oligonucleotide was joined by 3' ligation to the TCR cDNA template. Cells were not sorted; total RNA input targeted roughly 1 to 1000 ng.

The chain has TRBV7-9 and TRBJ2-5; 11 bases fit TRBD2. The sequence was obtained from an adult in good health. Sample: blood. CDR3 nucleotides: TGTGCCAGCAGCTTCTCGGGACTAGCGGAGCCCCAAGAGACCCAGTACTTC. As protein: CASSFSGLAEPQETQYF.